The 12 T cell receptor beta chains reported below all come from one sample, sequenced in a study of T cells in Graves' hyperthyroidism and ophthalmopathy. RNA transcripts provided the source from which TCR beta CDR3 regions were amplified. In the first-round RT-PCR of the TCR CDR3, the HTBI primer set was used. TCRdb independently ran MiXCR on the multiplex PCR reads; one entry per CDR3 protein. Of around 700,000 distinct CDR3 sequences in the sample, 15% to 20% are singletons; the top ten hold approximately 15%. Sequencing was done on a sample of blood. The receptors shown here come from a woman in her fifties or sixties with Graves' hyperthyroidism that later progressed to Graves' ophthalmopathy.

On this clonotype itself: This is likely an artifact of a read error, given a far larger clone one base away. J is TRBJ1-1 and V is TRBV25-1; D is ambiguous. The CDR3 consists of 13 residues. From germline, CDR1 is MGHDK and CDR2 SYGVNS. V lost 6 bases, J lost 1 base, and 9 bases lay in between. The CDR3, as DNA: TGTGCCAGCAGACCGGCCGGGAACACTGAAGCTTTCTTT. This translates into CASRPAGNTEAFF.

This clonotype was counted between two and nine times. The DNA for the CDR3 is TGTGCCTGGGGGACAGATAGCAATCAGCCCCAGCATTTT. It encodes CAWGTDSNQPQHF. The rearrangement links TRBV30 to TRBJ1-5; 7 positions match TRBD1. The V and J ends lost 5 bases and 0 bases, in that order; junction bases with no gene match: 1. CDR1 is GTSNPN, CDR2 SVGIG, per germline (reference sequence). The CDR3 has 13 amino acids.

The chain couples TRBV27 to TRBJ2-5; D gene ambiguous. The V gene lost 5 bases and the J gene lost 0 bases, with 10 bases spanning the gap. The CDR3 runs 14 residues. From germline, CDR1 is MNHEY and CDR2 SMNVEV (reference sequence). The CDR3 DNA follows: TGTGCCAGCAGTCCCAGACACTACCAAGAGACCCAGTACTTC. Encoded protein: CASSPRHYQETQYF.

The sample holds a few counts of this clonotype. The CDR3 DNA is TGTGCCAGCAGCCAAGCGAGGTCCGGATTCACAGATACGCAGTATTTT. Translated, it gives CASSQARSGFTDTQYF. The rearrangement links TRBV14 to TRBJ2-3; D gene ambiguous. CDR3 length: 16 amino acids. The V gene lost 1 base and the J gene lost 2 bases, with 13 bases spanning the gap. CDR1 is SGHDN, CDR2 FVKESK, per germline.

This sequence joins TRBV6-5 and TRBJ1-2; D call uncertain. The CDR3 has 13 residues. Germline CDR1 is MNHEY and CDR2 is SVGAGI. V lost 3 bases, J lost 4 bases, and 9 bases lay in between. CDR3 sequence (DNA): TGTGCCAGCAGTTATCAGGAACTCTATGGCTACACCTTC. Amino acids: CASSYQELYGYTF.

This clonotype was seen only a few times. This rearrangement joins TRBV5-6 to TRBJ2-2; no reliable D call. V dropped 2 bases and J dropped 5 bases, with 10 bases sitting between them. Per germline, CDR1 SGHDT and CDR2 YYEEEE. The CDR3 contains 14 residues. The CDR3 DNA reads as TGTGCCAGCAGCTTACTCGCCTTAACCGGGGAGCTGTTTTTT. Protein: CASSLLALTGELFF.

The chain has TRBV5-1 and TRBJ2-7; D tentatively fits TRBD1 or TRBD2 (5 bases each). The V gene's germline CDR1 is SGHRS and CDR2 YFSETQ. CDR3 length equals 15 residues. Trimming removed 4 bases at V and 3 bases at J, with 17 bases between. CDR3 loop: CASSKRDGGFYEQYF. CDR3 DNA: TGCGCCAGCAGCAAACGGGACGGAGGATTCTACGAGCAGTACTTC. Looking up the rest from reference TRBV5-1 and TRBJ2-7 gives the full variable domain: KAGVTQTPRYLIKTRGQQVTLSCSPISGHRSVSWYQQTPGQGLQFLFEYFSETQRNKGNFPGRFSGRQFSNSRSEMNVSTLELGDSALYLCASSKRDGGFYEQYFGPGTRLTVT.

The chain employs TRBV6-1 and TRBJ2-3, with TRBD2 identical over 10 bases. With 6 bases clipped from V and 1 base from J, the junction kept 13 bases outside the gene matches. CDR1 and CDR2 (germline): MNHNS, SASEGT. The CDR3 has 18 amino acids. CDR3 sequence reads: CASSYRLAGDLRTDTQYF. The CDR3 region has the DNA TGTGCCAGCAGCTACAGGCTAGCGGGGGACCTTCGCACAGATACGCAGTATTTT.

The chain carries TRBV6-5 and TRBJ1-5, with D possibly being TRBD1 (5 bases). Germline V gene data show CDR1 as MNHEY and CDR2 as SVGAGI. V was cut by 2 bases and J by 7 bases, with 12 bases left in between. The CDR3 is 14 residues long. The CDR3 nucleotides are TGTGCCAGCAGTTACACCGGGGCCGGCCAGCCCCAGCATTTT. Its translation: CASSYTGAGQPQHF.

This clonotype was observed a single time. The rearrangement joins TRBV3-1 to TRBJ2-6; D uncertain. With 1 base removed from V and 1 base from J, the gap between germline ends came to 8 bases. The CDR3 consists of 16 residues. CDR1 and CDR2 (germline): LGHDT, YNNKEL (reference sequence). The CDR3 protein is CASSQGWGSGANVLTF. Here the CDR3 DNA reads TGTGCCAGCAGCCAAGGGTGGGGATCTGGGGCCAACGTCCTGACTTTC.

The CDR3: CASKPSLQGNNSPLHF. The DNA of the CDR3 is TGTGCCAGCAAACCTTCTCTCCAGGGGAATAATTCACCCCTCCACTTT. The rearrangement uses TRBV6-1 and TRBJ1-6, with D perhaps TRBD1 (6 bases). The length of the CDR3 is 16 residues. The V end was cut by 7 bases, the J end by 5 bases, with 18 bases between. Germline V lookup: CDR1 MNHNS, CDR2 SASEGT.

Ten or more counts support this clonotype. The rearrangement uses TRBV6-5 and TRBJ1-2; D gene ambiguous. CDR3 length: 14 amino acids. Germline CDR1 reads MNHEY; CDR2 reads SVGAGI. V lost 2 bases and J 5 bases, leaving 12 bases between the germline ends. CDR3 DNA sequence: TGTGCCAGCAGTTACGCAGGCCCGGGATATGGCTACACCTTC. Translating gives CASSYAGPGYGYTF.